Listed below are T cell receptor beta chains from one sample, sequenced in a study of shared clonotypes between healthy human individuals. The repertoire was sequenced with immunoSEQ multiplex PCR; TCRdb's copy has only in-frame clones and lacks some. Among about 1 million clones listed, about 74% were seen once. Sequencing was performed on memory CD4+ T cells sorted from blood. Source of these receptors: a man aged 18 to 29 in good health. The CDR3 runs from the conserved cysteine through the conserved F or W. A D gene is named only where the DNA matches it firmly. Expanded clones are given a class, and other clones once, few, many or no size at all.

CDR3aa: CASSQGANTGELFF
CDR3nt: TGTGCCAGCTCACAGGGGGCGAACACCGGGGAGCTGTTTTTT
j_gene: TRBJ2-2
d_gene: TRBD1
v_gene: TRBV6-4
abundance: -

CDR3aa: CASSPAGTGGGAYEQYF
CDR3nt: TGCGCCAGCAGCCCCGCCGGGACAGGGGGGGGAGCCTACGAGCAGTACTTC
j_gene: TRBJ2-7
d_gene: TRBD1
v_gene: TRBV5-1
abundance: -

CDR3aa: CASSFQGTGVYEKLFF
CDR3nt: TGTGCCAGCAGCTTCCAGGGAACAGGGGTATACGAAAAACTGTTTTTT
j_gene: TRBJ1-4
d_gene: TRBD1
v_gene: TRBV11-2
abundance: once

CDR3aa: CASSLTGGTEQYGYTF
CDR3nt: TGTGCCAGCTCACTCACGGGCGGGACGGAACAATATGGCTACACCTTC
j_gene: TRBJ1-2
d_gene: -
v_gene: TRBV18
abundance: -

CDR3aa: CASRIGTATHEQYF
CDR3nt: TGCGCCAGCAGAATCGGGACAGCCACCCACGAGCAGTACTTC
j_gene: TRBJ2-7
d_gene: TRBD1
v_gene: TRBV5-1
abundance: -

CDR3aa: CASSRPGQGLPYEQYF
CDR3nt: TGTGCCAGCAGCCGCCCGGGACAGGGTTTACCCTACGAGCAGTACTTC
j_gene: TRBJ2-7
d_gene: TRBD1
v_gene: TRBV5-5
abundance: -

CDR3aa: CAWSLGLAPETQYF
CDR3nt: TGTGCCTGGAGCCTAGGACTAGCGCCGGAGACCCAGTACTTC
j_gene: TRBJ2-5
d_gene: TRBD2
v_gene: TRBV30
abundance: -

CDR3aa: CASSPWTGGNTEAFF
CDR3nt: TGTGCCAGTAGTCCCTGGACAGGGGGGAACACTGAAGCTTTCTTT
j_gene: TRBJ1-1
d_gene: TRBD1
v_gene: TRBV19
abundance: -

CDR3aa: CASSLTGLAGNEQFF
CDR3nt: TGTGCCAGCAGCTTAACGGGACTAGCGGGGAATGAGCAGTTCTTC
j_gene: TRBJ2-1
d_gene: TRBD2
v_gene: TRBV7-2
abundance: -

CDR3aa: CASKQNTGGSTEAFF
CDR3nt: TGTGCCAGCAAGCAAAATACAGGGGGCAGCACTGAAGCTTTCTTT
j_gene: TRBJ1-1
d_gene: TRBD1
v_gene: TRBV19
abundance: -

CDR3aa: CASKGSPAKNIQYF
CDR3nt: TGTGCCAGCAAAGGTTCTCCCGCCAAAAACATTCAGTACTTC
j_gene: TRBJ2-4
d_gene: -
v_gene: TRBV28
abundance: -

CDR3aa: CASRENQPQHF
CDR3nt: TGTGCCAGCAGGGAGAATCAGCCCCAGCATTTT
j_gene: TRBJ1-5
d_gene: -
v_gene: TRBV6-1
abundance: -

CDR3aa: CATSRETSGKLTDTQYF
CDR3nt: TGTGCCACCAGCAGAGAGACTAGCGGGAAACTCACAGATACGCAGTATTTT
j_gene: TRBJ2-3
d_gene: TRBD2
v_gene: TRBV15
abundance: -

CDR3aa: CASSLARTSGEITDTQYF
CDR3nt: TGCGCCAGCAGCTTGGCCAGGACTAGCGGGGAAATCACAGATACGCAGTATTTT
j_gene: TRBJ2-3
d_gene: TRBD2
v_gene: TRBV5-1
abundance: few

CDR3aa: CASSLVAGEDTQYF
CDR3nt: TGCGCCAGCAGCTTGGTGGCAGGGGAGGATACGCAGTATTTT
j_gene: TRBJ2-3
d_gene: -
v_gene: TRBV5-1
abundance: -

CDR3aa: CASRGDRGDSPLHF
CDR3nt: TGTGCCAGCAGGGGGGACAGGGGTGATTCACCCCTCCACTTT
j_gene: TRBJ1-6
d_gene: TRBD1
v_gene: TRBV27
abundance: -

CDR3aa: CASSSDRAEELFF
CDR3nt: TGTGCCAGCAGTTCCGACAGGGCTGAGGAGCTGTTTTTT
j_gene: TRBJ2-2
d_gene: TRBD1
v_gene: TRBV2
abundance: -

CDR3aa: CAISESGVAEQYF
CDR3nt: TGTGCCATCAGTGAGTCGGGGGTTGCCGAGCAGTACTTC
j_gene: TRBJ2-7
d_gene: -
v_gene: TRBV10-3
abundance: few

CDR3aa: CASSIDPGGTEAFF
CDR3nt: TGTGCCAGCAGCATCGACCCAGGGGGCACTGAAGCTTTCTTT
j_gene: TRBJ1-1
d_gene: TRBD1
v_gene: TRBV9
abundance: -

CDR3aa: CASSLDHKHFHSPLHF
CDR3nt: TGTGCCAGCAGCTTAGATCACAAGCATTTCCATTCACCCCTCCACTTT
j_gene: TRBJ1-6
d_gene: -
v_gene: TRBV11-3
abundance: -

CDR3aa: CASSRGAQGSSYEQYF
CDR3nt: TGTGCCAGCAGCCGGGGGGCCCAGGGAAGCTCCTACGAGCAGTACTTC
j_gene: TRBJ2-7
d_gene: -
v_gene: TRBV5-4
abundance: -

CDR3aa: CASSPRQGRGNEQYF
CDR3nt: TGTGCCAGCTCACCCCGACAGGGCAGGGGGAACGAGCAGTACTTC
j_gene: TRBJ2-7
d_gene: TRBD1
v_gene: TRBV18
abundance: -

CDR3aa: CASSQVRDRKNTGELFF
CDR3nt: TGCGCCAGCAGCCAGGTGCGGGACAGGAAGAACACCGGGGAGCTGTTTTTT
j_gene: TRBJ2-2
d_gene: TRBD1
v_gene: TRBV4-1
abundance: -

CDR3aa: CASGSQVWQFF
CDR3nt: TGTGCTAGTGGTTCACAGGTCTGGCAGTTCTTC
j_gene: TRBJ2-1
d_gene: -
v_gene: TRBV12-5
abundance: -

CDR3aa: CASSPTYSNQPQHF
CDR3nt: TGTGCCAGCAGTCCCACTTATAGCAATCAGCCCCAGCATTTT
j_gene: TRBJ1-5
d_gene: -
v_gene: TRBV28
abundance: -

CDR3aa: CASRPDRDTHEQYF
CDR3nt: TGTGCCAGCAGGCCCGACAGGGATACCCACGAGCAGTACTTC
j_gene: TRBJ2-7
d_gene: TRBD1
v_gene: TRBV27
abundance: -

CDR3aa: CASSEQGFYTF
CDR3nt: TGTGCCAGCAGTGAACAGGGTTTCTACACCTTC
j_gene: TRBJ1-2
d_gene: -
v_gene: TRBV6-1
abundance: -

CDR3aa: CASSQRGTSPKSVQYF
CDR3nt: TGTGCCAGCAGTCAGCGCGGGACTAGCCCGAAATCGGTTCAGTACTTC
j_gene: TRBJ2-4
d_gene: TRBD2
v_gene: TRBV27
abundance: many

CDR3aa: CASRVDRASVTQYF
CDR3nt: TGTGCCAGCAGGGTTGACAGGGCGTCGGTGACCCAGTACTTC
j_gene: TRBJ2-5
d_gene: TRBD1
v_gene: TRBV5-6
abundance: few

CDR3aa: CASTSKGGNTEAFF
CDR3nt: TGTGCCAGCACCTCTAAAGGGGGGAACACTGAAGCTTTCTTT
j_gene: TRBJ1-1
d_gene: -
v_gene: TRBV5-4
abundance: -

CDR3aa: CALRGAKNIQYF
CDR3nt: TGTGCCCTAAGGGGGGCCAAAAACATTCAGTACTTC
j_gene: TRBJ2-4
d_gene: -
v_gene: TRBV30
abundance: -

CDR3aa: CATSPNLLVNTEAFF
CDR3nt: TGTGCCACCAGCCCAAATCTCCTAGTGAACACTGAAGCTTTCTTT
j_gene: TRBJ1-1
d_gene: -
v_gene: TRBV15
abundance: -

CDR3aa: CASSPRESGALETQYF
CDR3nt: TGTGCCAGCAGCCCGAGGGAGAGCGGGGCGTTGGAGACCCAGTACTTC
j_gene: TRBJ2-5
d_gene: TRBD2
v_gene: TRBV5-4
abundance: -

CDR3aa: CSVVGQRLGTEAFF
CDR3nt: TGCAGCGTGGTGGGGCAGAGACTGGGCACTGAAGCTTTCTTT
j_gene: TRBJ1-1
d_gene: -
v_gene: TRBV29-1
abundance: -

CDR3aa: CASSQVQGTVKNIQYF
CDR3nt: TGTGCCAGCAGCCAGGTACAGGGGACTGTCAAAAACATTCAGTACTTC
j_gene: TRBJ2-4
d_gene: -
v_gene: TRBV6-6
abundance: few

CDR3aa: CASSHTLRGHQPQHF
CDR3nt: TGCGCCAGCAGCCATACCCTCAGGGGGCATCAGCCCCAGCATTTT
j_gene: TRBJ1-5
d_gene: TRBD1
v_gene: TRBV4-1
abundance: once

CDR3aa: CASSPGQGHYGYTF
CDR3nt: TGTGCCAGCAGCCCAGGACAGGGCCACTATGGCTACACCTTC
j_gene: TRBJ1-2
d_gene: TRBD1
v_gene: TRBV9
abundance: -

CDR3aa: CASSSVEGLRDYGYTF
CDR3nt: TGCGCCAGCAGCTCCGTGGAGGGGTTGCGGGACTATGGCTACACCTTC
j_gene: TRBJ1-2
d_gene: -
v_gene: TRBV4-1
abundance: -

CDR3aa: CASSLAEAGQETQYF
CDR3nt: TGCGCCAGCAGCTTGGCAGAGGCAGGCCAAGAGACCCAGTACTTC
j_gene: TRBJ2-5
d_gene: -
v_gene: TRBV5-1
abundance: -

CDR3aa: CASSLDGASGYTF
CDR3nt: TGTGCCAGCAGCTTGGATGGGGCGAGTGGCTACACCTTC
j_gene: TRBJ1-2
d_gene: -
v_gene: TRBV5-6
abundance: -

CDR3aa: CASSLDRGGTIYF
CDR3nt: TGTGCCAGCAGCTTGGACAGGGGAGGCACCATATATTTT
j_gene: TRBJ1-3
d_gene: TRBD1
v_gene: TRBV5-6
abundance: -

CDR3aa: CASSGQRAGELFF
CDR3nt: TGTGCCAGTAGCGGCCAGAGAGCCGGGGAGCTGTTTTTT
j_gene: TRBJ2-2
d_gene: -
v_gene: TRBV19
abundance: -

CDR3aa: CASSLTITLNTIYF
CDR3nt: TGTGCCAGCAGCTTAACGATCACGTTGAACACCATATATTTT
j_gene: TRBJ1-3
d_gene: -
v_gene: TRBV11-2
abundance: -

CDR3aa: CASSISGGRTEAFF
CDR3nt: TGTGCCAGTAGTATATCTGGGGGAAGAACTGAAGCTTTCTTT
j_gene: TRBJ1-1
d_gene: -
v_gene: TRBV19
abundance: -

CDR3aa: CASSNQGLAGVYEQYF
CDR3nt: TGTGCCAGCAGCAATCAAGGACTAGCGGGAGTCTACGAGCAGTACTTC
j_gene: TRBJ2-7
d_gene: TRBD2
v_gene: TRBV6-6
abundance: -

CDR3aa: CASLDATSQETQYF
CDR3nt: TGTGCCAGCCTGGACGCTACATCGCAAGAGACCCAGTACTTC
j_gene: TRBJ2-5
d_gene: -
v_gene: TRBV5-4
abundance: -

CDR3aa: CASSLLNTEAFF
CDR3nt: TGTGCCAGCAGTTTATTAAACACTGAAGCTTTCTTT
j_gene: TRBJ1-1
d_gene: -
v_gene: TRBV28
abundance: few

CDR3aa: CSVVETGSYEQYF
CDR3nt: TGCAGCGTTGTTGAGACAGGGTCCTACGAGCAGTACTTC
j_gene: TRBJ2-7
d_gene: TRBD1
v_gene: TRBV29-1
abundance: few

CDR3aa: CAISDSTGIGGNTIYF
CDR3nt: TGTGCCATCAGTGATTCAACAGGGATAGGTGGAAACACCATATATTTT
j_gene: TRBJ1-3
d_gene: -
v_gene: TRBV10-3
abundance: -

CDR3aa: CASKGSSYEQYF
CDR3nt: TGTGCCAGCAAGGGGAGCTCCTACGAGCAGTACTTC
j_gene: TRBJ2-7
d_gene: -
v_gene: TRBV6-6
abundance: once

CDR3aa: CASSFDRGGGYTF
CDR3nt: TGTGCCAGCAGCTTTGACAGGGGAGGAGGCTACACCTTC
j_gene: TRBJ1-2
d_gene: TRBD1
v_gene: TRBV7-9
abundance: few

CDR3aa: CASSPGLLNQPQHF
CDR3nt: TGTGCCAGTAGTCCCGGACTGCTCAATCAGCCCCAGCATTTT
j_gene: TRBJ1-5
d_gene: -
v_gene: TRBV19
abundance: -

CDR3aa: CASRGSGVPNEQFF
CDR3nt: TGTGCCAGCAGGGGGAGCGGGGTGCCCAATGAGCAGTTCTTC
j_gene: TRBJ2-1
d_gene: TRBD2
v_gene: TRBV27
abundance: -

CDR3aa: CASSEMGLSQETQYF
CDR3nt: TGTGCCAGCAGTGAGATGGGGCTGAGCCAAGAGACCCAGTACTTC
j_gene: TRBJ2-5
d_gene: -
v_gene: TRBV2
abundance: -

CDR3aa: CSGWTMRVVGGYNEQFF
CDR3nt: TGCAGCGGATGGACAATGAGGGTCGTGGGGGGATACAATGAGCAGTTCTTC
j_gene: TRBJ2-1
d_gene: -
v_gene: TRBV29-1
abundance: -

CDR3aa: CASSLRQEGEQFF
CDR3nt: TGTGCCAGCAGCTTGCGGCAGGAGGGTGAGCAGTTCTTC
j_gene: TRBJ2-1
d_gene: -
v_gene: TRBV11-3
abundance: -